This TCR beta chain emerged from a study of CD8+ T cells in alopecia areata (dated 2018 in TCRdb). In terms of the full investigation: Treated patients were enrolled in an open-label pilot trial of oral tofacitinib at 5 to 10 mg twice daily for moderate-to-severe alopecia areata. Tofacitinib was administered for 6 to 18 months, and 6 months of follow-up off drug were then conducted to assess delayed response and recurrence. To study T cell clonal expansion in alopecia areata, the researchers applied high-throughput TCRbeta sequencing to both the C3H/HeJ mouse model and human patients. Human TCRbeta sequencing covered scalp tissue and sorted CD4+ and CD8+ peripheral blood T cells from patchy and totalis/universalis alopecia areata patients and healthy controls. Patients on tofacitinib were biopsied at baseline and after 4 and 24 weeks of treatment, and several of the patients also had a later scalp biopsy. Scalp clonality was compared among normal scalp (n=4), patchy alopecia areata scalp (n=8), and alopecia totalis/universalis scalp (n=8). RNA came from the PAXgene miRNA kit for fixed scalp, the miRNeasy kit for PBMCs, and the RNeasy kit for mouse skin. Amplification of TCRbeta CDR3 regions was done by immunoSEQ multiplex PCR using 35 Vbeta forward primers and 13 Jbeta reverse primers.

Library generation was performed with the immunoSEQ multiplex PCR assay. RNA was extracted from all samples and reverse transcribed into cDNA as template for TCR sequencing. SuperScript III was used for first-strand cDNA synthesis, primed with a 2:1 mix of oligo-dT and random hexamers. Amplification bias was assessed with a synthetic immune receptor repertoire, and residual bias was removed computationally. In the source study's methods: Raw reads were preprocessed to remove errors, and CDR3 was defined by IMGT conventions from the conserved cysteine to phenylalanine. Clonality was calculated as 1 minus Shannon entropy normalized by log2 of the number of productive unique TCRs. Whether scalp clones were CD4 or CD8 was inferred by matching scalp TCRbeta sequences against CD4 and CD8 repertoires sorted from blood. In its TCRdb copy, this immuneACCESS table keeps in-frame sequences only and misses some clones. Where compared with another copy, unresolved V genes explain less than half of these, and the others have no known cause. D and trimming come from the DNA, and the V and J calls and clone size come from that table. This sample gives roughly 150,000 clones in total; roughly 44% of them show up just once. Together, the top ten hold around 7% of the sample.

A note on this clone: Its target antigen remains unknown. Base qualities are not at hand, and no much larger clone is one base apart.

Cut back by 4 bases and 5 bases, the V and J ends lie 15 bases apart. CDR3 length: 13 amino acids, cysteine to phenylalanine. This entry keeps only the CDR3 DNA: 39 bases, framed from base 1. The germline V gene encodes CDR1 SQVTM and CDR2 ANQGSEA. What the research found in general, with its limitations: Compared with mice, TCR sequences shared between patients were less clear, possibly partly because of HLA diversity across the patient population. Unlike mouse skin, where gammadelta T cells dominate, normal human skin contains resident alphabeta T cells that get sequenced too, which complicates analysis of the scalp TCR repertoire. Lesional scalp, especially in alopecia totalis/universalis, showed higher clonality and more expanded CD8+ clones than normal scalp, suggesting antigenic drive.

Lesional scalp punch biopsies and peripheral blood were obtained from alopecia areata patients. PBMCs were separated by density centrifugation and stained for CD3, CD4 and CD8, after which CD4+ and CD8+ T cells were sorted on a FACSAria. This clonotype was sampled from a human donor with alopecia areata. The chain is assembled from TRBV29-1 and TRBJ2-7; the D gene assignment is ambiguous. Sequences were obtained from CD4+ T cells sorted from blood. DNA sequence: TGCAGCGTTGGGTCCGGGTGGGTCGACGAGCAGTACTTC. This encodes CSVGSGWVDEQYF.